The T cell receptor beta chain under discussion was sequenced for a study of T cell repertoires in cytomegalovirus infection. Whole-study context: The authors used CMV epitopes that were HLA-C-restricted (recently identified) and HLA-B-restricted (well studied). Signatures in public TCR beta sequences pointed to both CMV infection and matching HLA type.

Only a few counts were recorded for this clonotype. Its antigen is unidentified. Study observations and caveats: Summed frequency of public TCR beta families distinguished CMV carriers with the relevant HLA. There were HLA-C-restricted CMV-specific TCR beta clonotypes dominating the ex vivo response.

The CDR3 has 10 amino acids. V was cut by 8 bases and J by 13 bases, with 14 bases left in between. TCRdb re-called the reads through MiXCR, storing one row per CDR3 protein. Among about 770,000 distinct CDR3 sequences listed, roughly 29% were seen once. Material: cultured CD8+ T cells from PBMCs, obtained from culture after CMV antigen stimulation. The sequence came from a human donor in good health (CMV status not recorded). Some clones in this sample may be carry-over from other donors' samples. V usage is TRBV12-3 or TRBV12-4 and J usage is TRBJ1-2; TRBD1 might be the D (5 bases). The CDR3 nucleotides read TGTGCCAGCCGGGGACCTTTTATCACCTTC. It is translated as CASRGPFITF.